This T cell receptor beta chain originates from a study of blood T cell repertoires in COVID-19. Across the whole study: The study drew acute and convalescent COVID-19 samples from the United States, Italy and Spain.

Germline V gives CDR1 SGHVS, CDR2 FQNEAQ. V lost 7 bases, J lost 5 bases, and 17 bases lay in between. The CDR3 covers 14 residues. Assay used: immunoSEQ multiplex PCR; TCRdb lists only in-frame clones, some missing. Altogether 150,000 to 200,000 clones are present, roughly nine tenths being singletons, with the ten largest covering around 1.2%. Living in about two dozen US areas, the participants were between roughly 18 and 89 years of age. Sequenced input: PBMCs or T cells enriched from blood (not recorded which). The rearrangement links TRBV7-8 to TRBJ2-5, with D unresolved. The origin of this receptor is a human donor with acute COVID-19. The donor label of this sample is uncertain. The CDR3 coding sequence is TGTGCCAGCACCCTACGCTTAGCCTGGGAGACCCAGTACTTC. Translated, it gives CASTLRLAWETQYF.